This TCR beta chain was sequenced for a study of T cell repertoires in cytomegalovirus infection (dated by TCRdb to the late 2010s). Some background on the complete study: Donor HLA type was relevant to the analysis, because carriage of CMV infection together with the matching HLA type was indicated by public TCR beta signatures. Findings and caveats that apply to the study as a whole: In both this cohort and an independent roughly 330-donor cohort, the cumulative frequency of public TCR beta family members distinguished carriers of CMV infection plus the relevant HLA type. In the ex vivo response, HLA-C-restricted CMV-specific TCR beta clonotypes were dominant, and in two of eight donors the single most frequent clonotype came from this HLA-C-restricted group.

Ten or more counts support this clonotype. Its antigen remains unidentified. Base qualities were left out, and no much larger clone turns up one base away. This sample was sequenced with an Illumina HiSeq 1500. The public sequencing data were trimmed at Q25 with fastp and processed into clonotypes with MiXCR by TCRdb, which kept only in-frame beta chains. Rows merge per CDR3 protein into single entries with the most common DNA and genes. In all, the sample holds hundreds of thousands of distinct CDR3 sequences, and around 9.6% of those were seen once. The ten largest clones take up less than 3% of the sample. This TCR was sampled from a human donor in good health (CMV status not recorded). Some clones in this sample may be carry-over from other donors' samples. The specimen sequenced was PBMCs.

The nucleotide sequence reads as follows: TGTGCCAGCAGTCCCTCGTCTCGAGGGGGTGGGTCTGGGGCCAACGTCCTGACTTTC. This encodes CASSPSSRGGGSGANVLTF. Recombination connected TRBV5-6 to TRBJ2-6, with TRBD1 as a weak D call on 6 bases. Based on the germline V gene, the CDR1 and CDR2 sequences are SGHDT and YYEEEE. The CDR3 runs 19 residues from the cysteine to the phenylalanine. The kept DNA is CDR3 alone, 57 bases in frame from the first base. The V end loses 5 bases and the J end loses 1 base, and a stretch of 22 bases separates them.